The 30 T cell receptor beta chains listed next were all sequenced from one sample in a study of blood T cell repertoires in COVID-19. The data were produced by immunoSEQ multiplex PCR, yet TCRdb's version contains in-frame clones alone and is incomplete. This sample has 300,000 to 350,000 clones; approximately 85% occur once, and the top ten carry roughly 2%. The sample taken for sequencing was PBMCs or T cells enriched from blood (not recorded which). The receptors derive from a man between 25 and 39 years old who had recovered from COVID-19.

This chain uses TRBV30 with TRBJ2-2; D ambiguous. CDR3 length: 12 residues. Between the trimmed V and J ends, which lost 5 bases and 2 bases, there was a span of 6 bases. The V gene's germline CDR1 is GTSNPN and CDR2 SVGIG (reference sequence). In DNA form, the CDR3 reads TGTGCCTGGCAATTTAACACCGGGGAGCTGTTTTTT. It translates to CAWQFNTGELFF.

The chain has TRBV19 and TRBJ1-1, with TRBD1 as a possible D gene (5 bases). CDR3 size: 14 residues. V gave up 4 bases and J gave up 5 bases, with 14 bases separating them. CDR1 and CDR2 (germline): LNHDA, SQIVND (reference sequence). The CDR3 protein is CASSTQGGYTEAFF. The CDR3 nucleotides read TGTGCCAGTAGTACTCAGGGAGGGTATACTGAAGCTTTCTTT.

The J gene is TRBJ2-5, the V gene TRBV20-1, with D hard to call. V lost 3 bases and J 2 bases, leaving 7 bases between the germline ends. The germline V gene has CDR1 DFQATT and CDR2 SNEGSKA (reference sequence). The CDR3 loop spans 12 amino acids. Here the CDR3 reads CSASRRQETQYF. The CDR3 nucleotides read TGCAGTGCTAGTCGCAGGCAAGAGACCCAGTACTTC.

This chain connects TRBV27 to TRBJ1-1; perhaps TRBD1 as D (6 bases). V shed 5 bases and J shed 4 bases, with 11 bases lying between them. Germline lookup yields CDR1 MNHEY and CDR2 SMNVEV (reference sequence). The CDR3 contains 13 residues. CDR3 DNA sequence: TGTGCCAGCAGTCCCTTACAGGGCACTGAAGCTTTCTTT. Its protein product is CASSPLQGTEAFF.

This clone occurred once. The gene calls are TRBV27 and TRBJ1-2, with TRBD1 matching 8 bases. The CDR3 has 14 residues. Germline CDR1 MNHEY, CDR2 SMNVEV (reference sequence). The V gene end was trimmed by 6 bases and the J gene end by 3 bases; junction bases not matched to a gene: 6. CDR3: CASSNTGGHYGYTF. For the CDR3, the DNA is TGTGCCAGCAGCAATACAGGGGGGCACTATGGCTACACCTTC.

The genes are TRBV4-1 and TRBJ2-7; the D is unclear. Trimming pared 1 base from V and 3 bases from J, leaving 7 bases between. Germline CDR1 reads MGHRA; CDR2 reads YSYEKL. There are 13 residues in the CDR3. CDR3 in amino acids: CASSQGLYYEQYF. The DNA of the CDR3 is TGCGCCAGCAGCCAAGGCCTCTACTACGAGCAGTACTTC.

This clone occurred a few times. The chain has TRBV2 and TRBJ2-4; 11 positions match TRBD2. The ends lost 1 base at V and 0 bases at J; junction bases unmatched: 5. The CDR3 spans 18 residues. The germline CDR1 and CDR2 sequences are SNHLY and FYNNEI. The CDR3 loop reads CASSEGLAGPLAKNIQYF. DNA of the CDR3: TGTGCCAGCAGTGAAGGACTAGCGGGGCCGTTAGCCAAAAACATTCAGTACTTC.

The V call is TRBV29-1, the J call TRBJ1-1, with D perhaps TRBD1 (6 bases). There are 13 residues in the CDR3. Germline V gives CDR1 SQVTM, CDR2 ANQGSEA. The V and J ends lost 6 bases and 1 base respectively, with 12 bases between them. The CDR3, as DNA: TGCAGCGTGACGGTGGGGGCGAACACTGAAGCTTTCTTT. This translates into CSVTVGANTEAFF.

This clone showed up just a few times. The V gene is TRBV30, the J gene TRBJ2-1, with TRBD1 matching 9 bases. The CDR3 runs to 15 residues. Germline V lookup: CDR1 GTSNPN, CDR2 SVGIG (reference sequence). With 1 base clipped from V and 5 bases from J, the junction kept 6 bases outside the gene matches. The CDR3 coding sequence is TGTGCCTGGAGTGCCGGGACAGGGTCCCACAATGAGCAGTTCTTC. This translates into CAWSAGTGSHNEQFF.

J is TRBJ2-5 and V is TRBV18; 12 bases map to TRBD2. Germline V gives CDR1 KGHSH, CDR2 LQKENI. There are 17 residues in the CDR3. The trim removed 3 bases at V and 0 bases at J, leaving 5 bases unmatched. The CDR3 spells CASSPRTSGGYQETQYF. CDR3 in DNA: TGTGCCAGCTCACCTCGAACTAGCGGGGGGTACCAAGAGACCCAGTACTTC.

The rearrangement uses TRBV19 and TRBJ2-1; 10 bases are a match to TRBD1. The CDR3 has 16 amino acids. The germline V gene encodes CDR1 LNHDA and CDR2 SQIVND (reference sequence). V was clipped by 5 bases and J by 5 bases; unmatched bases: 9. In DNA, the CDR3 is TGTGCCAGTAGTGGGACCCGGGACAGGGGCCACAATGAGCAGTTCTTC. Translating it yields CASSGTRDRGHNEQFF.

V usage is TRBV7-3 and J usage is TRBJ2-2; D uncertain. This CDR3 has 14 amino acids. Germline CDR1 SGHTA, CDR2 FQGTGA. Trimming stripped 3 bases from V and 4 bases from J, with 9 bases between. CDR3: CASSFTEATGELFF. CDR3 in DNA: TGTGCCAGCAGCTTCACTGAGGCCACCGGGGAGCTGTTTTTT.

The V and J genes are TRBV6-5 and TRBJ2-7; D ambiguous. Germline loops: CDR1 MNHEY, CDR2 SVGAGI. V lost 5 bases and J 3 bases, leaving 11 bases between the germline ends. The CDR3 runs 13 residues. The CDR3: CASSPSSGYEQYF. CDR3 DNA: TGTGCCAGCAGTCCCTCCTCGGGCTACGAGCAGTACTTC.

The gene calls are TRBV12-3 or TRBV12-4 and TRBJ2-5; 7 bases are a match to TRBD2. The CDR3 is 13 residues long. V shed 6 bases and J 4 bases; nucleotides not matched to a gene: 5. The CDR3 coding sequence is TGTGCCAGCAGCCTCAGGGAGGGAGAGACCCAGTACTTC. Amino acid sequence: CASSLREGETQYF.

J is TRBJ2-7 and V is TRBV7-8; 8 nucleotides match TRBD2. Germline lookup yields CDR1 SGHVS and CDR2 FQNEAQ. This CDR3 is 15 amino acids long. V trimming: 5 bases; J trimming: 3 bases; junction bases outside the gene matches: 9. The DNA of the CDR3 is TGTGCCAGCAGCATGACGGGGGGGCCTTACTACGAGCAGTACTTC. Translating gives CASSMTGGPYYEQYF.

The chain couples TRBV5-8 to TRBJ1-1; no firm D call. Per the germline V gene, CDR1 is SGHTS and CDR2 is YDEGEE. The CDR3 is made up of 14 amino acids. V was cut by 4 bases and J by 6 bases, with 16 bases left in between. The CDR3 protein is CASSPLSPGAEAFF. The CDR3 DNA reads as TGTGCCAGCAGCCCGCTTTCCCCAGGCGCTGAAGCTTTCTTT.

As to this clone: Additional DNA sequences in this sample encode the identical CDR3. This rearrangement joins TRBV5-1 to TRBJ2-5, with D maybe TRBD1 (5 bases). This CDR3 comprises 12 residues. Trimming took 5 bases from V and 5 from J, leaving 10 bases between them. Germline loops: CDR1 SGHRS, CDR2 YFSETQ. The CDR3 here is CASSLAGETQYF. The CDR3 DNA sequence: TGCGCCAGCAGTCTGGCAGGGGAGACCCAGTACTTC.

J is TRBJ2-7 and V is TRBV12-3 or TRBV12-4; D not resolved. V lost 3 bases and J 3 bases, leaving 6 bases between the germline ends. The CDR3 totals 12 residues. The CDR3 DNA follows: TGTGCCAGCAGTTTGAGAGTCTACGAGCAGTACTTC. This sequence encodes CASSLRVYEQYF.

This chain links TRBV19 with TRBJ1-5; unclear D gene. The V and J ends lost 8 bases and 1 base respectively, with 12 bases between them. The CDR3 covers 14 residues. CDR1 is LNHDA and CDR2 is SQIVND in the germline V gene (reference sequence). In nucleotides, the CDR3 is TGTGCCAGTTCTCAGGATTTGAGCAATCAGCCCCAGCATTTT. The encoded protein is CASSQDLSNQPQHF. Filled out from reference TRBV19 and TRBJ1-5, the complete variable domain reads DGGITQSPKYLFRKEGQNVTLSCEQNLNHDAMYWYRQDPGQGLRLIYYSQIVNDFQKGDIAEGYSVSREKKESFPLTVTSAQKNPTAFYLCASSQDLSNQPQHFGDGTRLSIL.

The chain has TRBV27 and TRBJ1-5; no clear D gene. V was pared by 5 bases and J by 0 bases, with 14 bases between. There are 16 residues in the CDR3. Germline CDR1 and CDR2: MNHEY and SMNVEV (reference sequence). The CDR3 nucleotides read TGTGCCAGCAGTCGAAACACGGCGGATAGCAATCAGCCCCAGCATTTT. This encodes CASSRNTADSNQPQHF.

This clone showed up just a few times. The chain links TRBV5-4 to TRBJ1-4; no firm D call. In germline, CDR1 is SGHNT, CDR2 YYREEE (reference sequence). Trimming cost V 1 base and J 5 bases, with 6 bases left between them. The CDR3 loop spans 13 amino acids. The CDR3 is CASSLTENEKLFF. The CDR3 bases are TGTGCCAGCAGCTTGACGGAGAATGAAAAACTGTTTTTT.

The chain recombines TRBV14 with TRBJ2-1; weak D call: TRBD2 (6 bases). The CDR3 extends over 15 amino acids. V was trimmed by 5 bases and J by 0 bases, leaving 11 bases between them. Germline-derived CDR1 and CDR2 are SGHDN and FVKESK. Here the CDR3 reads CASSSGVSSYNEQFF. CDR3 DNA sequence: TGTGCCAGCAGCTCGGGGGTTAGCTCCTACAATGAGCAGTTCTTC.

The V and J genes are TRBV23-1 and TRBJ1-1, with 11 bases that match TRBD1. TRBV23-1 is flagged as an ORF with uncertain function. V shed 2 bases, J shed 0 bases, and the junction held 14 bases outside the gene matches. There are 20 residues in the CDR3. CDR3 DNA sequence: TGCGCCAGCAGTCAACCCGGGACAGGGGGTTCATGCCACATGAACACTGAAGCTTTCTTT. Protein sequence: CASSQPGTGGSCHMNTEAFF.

The chain joins TRBV9 to TRBJ2-3; 9 bases are a match to TRBD2. The germline gives CDR1 SGDLS, CDR2 YYNGEE. The CDR3 has 15 residues. V shed 2 bases, J shed 4 bases, and the junction held 5 bases outside the gene matches. The CDR3 DNA reads as TGTGCCAGCAGCGTCCGGCGGGGGGGGGCAGATACGCAGTATTTT. This codes for CASSVRRGGADTQYF.

This clone came up once. The rearrangement links TRBV9 to TRBJ1-2, with 8 bases identical to TRBD1. The CDR3 has 13 amino acids. CDR1 and CDR2 from the germline V gene are SGDLS and YYNGEE. The J segment lost 8 bases and the V segment lost 3 bases, leaving 6 bases of the junction unmatched. This CDR3 reads CASSAVTGDGYTF. The CDR3 DNA reads as TGTGCCAGCAGCGCAGTGACAGGGGACGGCTACACCTTC.

J is TRBJ2-7 and V is TRBV5-1, with 8 bases lining up with TRBD2. Trimming at V came to 4 bases and at J to 6 bases, leaving 18 bases not matched to a gene. CDR1 is SGHRS and CDR2 is YFSETQ in the germline V gene. The length of the CDR3 is 17 residues. CDR3 DNA: TGCGCCAGCAGCACGGGAGGGCAGGCGGGTTACTTCCTCGAGCAGTACTTC. Amino acid sequence: CASSTGGQAGYFLEQYF. The full variable domain, with the rest looked up from reference TRBV5-1 and TRBJ2-7, is KAGVTQTPRYLIKTRGQQVTLSCSPISGHRSVSWYQQTPGQGLQFLFEYFSETQRNKGNFPGRFSGRQFSNSRSEMNVSTLELGDSALYLCASSTGGQAGYFLEQYFGPGTRLTVT.

Points on this clone: One end of the junction varies from germline; a read error may be responsible. The gene calls are TRBV29-1 and TRBJ1-2; possible D gene TRBD1, 5 bases. The CDR3 covers 15 residues. Per the germline V gene, CDR1 is SQVTM and CDR2 is ANQGSEA. For the CDR3, the DNA is TGCAGCGTTGAATCCGGAAGGGGTGCTAAGTATGGCTACACCTTC. It encodes CSVESGRGAKYGYTF.

The genes are TRBV7-2 and TRBJ2-7; D is unclear. The germline V gene encodes CDR1 SGHTA and CDR2 FQGNSA. V was shortened by 4 bases and J by 4 bases, with 17 bases between the two germline ends. CDR3 length: 15 amino acids. CDR3 bases: TGTGCCAGCAGCTCAGCCCCTTATGTGAGTTACGAGCAGTACTTC. It specifies CASSSAPYVSYEQYF. Full variable domain (missing parts from reference TRBV7-2 and TRBJ2-7): GAGVSQSPSNKVTEKGKDVELRCDPISGHTALYWYRQSLGQGLEFLIYFQGNSAPDKSGLPSDRFSAERTGGSVSTLTIQRTQQEDSAVYLCASSSAPYVSYEQYFGPGTRLTVT.

The V gene is TRBV30, the J gene TRBJ1-2; weak D call: TRBD1 (5 bases). Trimming shortened V by 2 bases and J by 7 bases, and 17 bases separated the two germline ends. CDR3 length: 14 residues. Germline loops: CDR1 GTSNPN, CDR2 SVGIG (reference sequence). CDR3 sequence reads: CAWSRPQGAFGYTF. The CDR3 bases are TGTGCCTGGAGTCGACCGCAGGGTGCGTTTGGCTACACCTTC.

This clone came up a few times. Additional DNA sequences in this sample encode the identical CDR3. The V call is TRBV24-1, the J call TRBJ2-5; 7 bases align to TRBD1. Trimming cost V 3 bases and J 1 base; bases outside gene matches: 1. This CDR3 is 14 amino acids long. Germline lookup yields CDR1 KGHDR and CDR2 SFDVKD. The CDR3 sequence is CATSDTGAQETQYF. The CDR3 nucleotides read TGTGCCACCAGTGATACAGGGGCCCAAGAGACCCAGTACTTC.